Shown below are 8 T cell receptor beta chains from a single sample sequenced in a study of CD8+CD57+ T cells in acquired aplastic anemia. The authors sequenced patients whose flow cytometry had shown CD8+CD57+ cell expansion. Using genomic DNA as the template, TCR beta VDJ and CDR3 profiling was carried out. MiXCR was run by TCRdb on the reads, yielding one entry per CDR3 protein. The profile covers 260,000 or so distinct CDR3 sequences, with about 80% appearing a single time and about two fifths taken by the ten largest. The sequenced material came from sorted CD4+, CD8+, or CD8+CD57+ T cells (not recorded which) from PBMCs. The receptors were gathered from a human donor with aplastic anemia.

The V gene is TRBV11-3, the J gene TRBJ2-5, with no clear D. V gave up 5 bases and J gave up 2 bases, with 12 bases separating them. The CDR3 is 14 residues long. Germline V lookup: CDR1 SGHNT, CDR2 YENEEA. The CDR3 DNA sequence: TGTGCCAGCAGCATAGGTCTGACACAAGAGACCCAGTACTTC. This sequence encodes CASSIGLTQETQYF. The full variable domain, in which reference TRBV11-3 and TRBJ2-5 provide the parts outside the CDR3, is EAGVVQSPRYKIIEKKQPVAFWCNPISGHNTLYWYLQNLGQGPELLIRYENEEAVDDSQLPKDRFSAERLKGVDSTLKIQPAELGDSAVYLCASSIGLTQETQYFGPGTRLLVL.

This clonotype was found once. Compared with germline, one end of the junction differs, possibly owing to a read error. The chain recombines TRBV2 with TRBJ2-5; 8 bases map to TRBD2. From germline, CDR1 is SNHLY and CDR2 FYNNEI. The CDR3 runs 15 residues. The CDR3 DNA reads TGTGCCAGCAGTTATAGCGGGATTTGGGGAGAGTTCTTGGACTTC. Its translation: CASSYSGIWGEFLDF. The complete variable domain, with remaining parts taken from reference TRBV2 and TRBJ2-5, reads EPEVTQTPSHQVTQMGQEVILRCVPISNHLYFYWYRQILGQKVEFLVSFYNNEISEKSEIFDDQFSVERPDGSNFTLKIRSTKLEDSAMYFCASSYSGIWGEFLDFGPGTRLLVL.

A note on this clonotype: At one boundary the junction diverges from the germline segment, which might be a read error. This chain links TRBV20-1 with TRBJ2-5; tentatively, D is TRBD1 (6 bases). The CDR3 is 12 amino acids. Looked up from germline, CDR1 is DFQATT and CDR2 is SNEGSKA (reference sequence). CDR3 region: CSVRPQGYEQYF. The CDR3, as DNA: TGCAGTGTTAGACCCCAGGGGTATGAGCAGTACTTC.

This clonotype came up many times. This chain connects TRBV5-8 to TRBJ2-3; the D is unclear. V gave up 2 bases and J gave up 6 bases, with 13 bases separating them. This CDR3 comprises 14 residues. Germline CDR1 SGHTS, CDR2 YDEGEE. In nucleotides, the CDR3 is TGTGCCAGCAGCTTAGTGGCCGGTCCCGATACGCAGTATTTT. Its protein product is CASSLVAGPDTQYF. The whole variable domain, filled in from reference TRBV5-8 and TRBJ2-3, reads EAGVTQSPTHLIKTRGQQATLRCSPISGHTSVYWYQQALGLGLQFLLWYDEGEERNRGNFPPRFSGRQFPNYSSELNVNALELEDSALYLCASSLVAGPDTQYFGPGTRLTVL.

V gene TRBV2 combines with J gene TRBJ2-1, with D possibly called TRBD1 or TRBD2 (6 bases each). The CDR3 is made up of 15 amino acids. V gave up 4 bases and J gave up 16 bases, with 26 bases separating them. CDR1 is SNHLY, CDR2 FYNNEI, per germline. CDR3 protein: CASSGVRGANTEPFF. For the CDR3, the DNA is TGTGCCAGCAGTGGGGTTAGGGGGGCGAACACTGAGCCTTTCTTC.

This clonotype was detected only a few times. The genes are TRBV2 and TRBJ1-2; TRBD1 aligns across 11 bases. Germline trimming cut 8 bases from V and 4 bases from J; bases unmatched to any gene: 9. Germline assignment: CDR1 SNHLY and CDR2 FYNNEI. CDR3 length: 15 amino acids. CDR3 amino acids: CASRSPGTGGYGYTF. The DNA of the CDR3 is TGTGCCAGCCGATCCCCCGGGACAGGGGGCTATGGCTACACCTTC. Looking up the rest from reference TRBV2 and TRBJ1-2 gives the full variable domain: EPEVTQTPSHQVTQMGQEVILRCVPISNHLYFYWYRQILGQKVEFLVSFYNNEISEKSEIFDDQFSVERPDGSNFTLKIRSTKLEDSAMYFCASRSPGTGGYGYTFGSGTRLTVV.

As DNA, the CDR3 is TGTGCCAGCAGCTTAGGGGTACAGGGCTCAAACTATGGCTACACCTTC. This codes for CASSLGVQGSNYGYTF. The chain carries TRBV7-2 and TRBJ1-2, with D possibly being TRBD1 (6 bases). This CDR3 contains 16 residues. The V gene lost 1 base and the J gene lost 2 bases, with 14 bases spanning the gap. Germline CDR1 reads SGHTA; CDR2 reads FQGNSA. Full variable domain (outside the CDR3, taken from reference TRBV7-2 and TRBJ1-2): GAGVSQSPSNKVTEKGKDVELRCDPISGHTALYWYRQSLGQGLEFLIYFQGNSAPDKSGLPSDRFSAERTGGSVSTLTIQRTQQEDSAVYLCASSLGVQGSNYGYTFGSGTRLTVV.

The V call is TRBV7-2, the J call TRBJ2-1; TRBD2 agrees at 8 bases. Germline values: CDR1 SGHTA, CDR2 FQGNSA. The CDR3 spans 16 residues. Trimming cost V 2 bases and J 8 bases; bases outside gene matches: 11. CDR3 loop: CASSLPRGGGSDEQFF. The CDR3 coding sequence is TGTGCCAGCAGCTTACCAAGGGGCGGGGGGAGCGATGAGCAGTTCTTC. Filled out from reference TRBV7-2 and TRBJ2-1, the complete variable domain reads GAGVSQSPSNKVTEKGKDVELRCDPISGHTALYWYRQSLGQGLEFLIYFQGNSAPDKSGLPSDRFSAERTGGSVSTLTIQRTQQEDSAVYLCASSLPRGGGSDEQFFGPGTRLTVL.